These T cell receptor beta chains were read from a single sample in a study of blood T cells in healthy people across ages. MiXCR, applied by TCRdb to the 5' RACE reads, yields one record per CDR3 protein. The sample includes around 1,900,000 distinct CDR3 sequences, approximately 40% of them seen just once. Material for sequencing was blood. The receptors originated from a human donor in good health. The CDR3 runs from the conserved cysteine through the conserved F or W. The D gene is left open where the match is weak. Some rows mark clone size as missing; the rest say once, few, many or name a class of expanded clone.

D	size	V	length	J	CDR3	DNA
.	many	TRBV7-2	12	TRBJ1-5	CASSFGGQPQHF	TGTGCCAGCAGTTTTGGGGGTCAGCCCCAGCATTTT
.	few	TRBV7-9	13	TRBJ2-3	CASSFLGSDTQYF	TGTGCCAGCAGCTTCCTCGGGTCAGATACGCAGTATTTT
.	few	TRBV7-2	14	TRBJ2-7	CASSLQEFTYEQYF	TGTGCCAGCAGCTTACAGGAATTCACCTACGAGCAGTACTTC
TRBD2	few	TRBV12-3/TRBV12-4	16	TRBJ2-7	CASSSLGRESSYEQYF	TGTGCCAGCAGTTCCCTCGGGAGGGAGAGCTCCTACGAGCAGTACTTC
.	.	TRBV5-5	13	TRBJ1-2	CASSLIEGSGYTF	TGTGCCAGCAGCTTGATTGAGGGCTCTGGCTACACCTTC
.	.	TRBV4-3	16	TRBJ2-3	CASSQEGGAYTDTQYF	TGCGCCAGCAGCCAAGAAGGAGGGGCGTACACAGATACGCAGTATTTT
TRBD1	.	TRBV3-1	14	TRBJ1-1	CASSQSTGGTEAFF	TGTGCCAGCAGCCAATCGACAGGGGGCACTGAAGCTTTCTTT
.	.	TRBV11-2	15	TRBJ1-3	CASSLQVFSGNTIYF	TGTGCCAGCAGCTTGCAGGTTTTCTCTGGAAACACCATATATTTT
.	few	TRBV15	12	TRBJ1-1	CATSRDRPEAFF	TGTGCCACCAGCAGAGATCGGCCTGAAGCTTTCTTT
.	few	TRBV12-3/TRBV12-4	16	TRBJ2-1	CASSLAGAPPNDEQFF	TGTGCCAGCAGTTTAGCAGGGGCCCCCCCCAACGACGAGCAGTTCTTC
.	few	TRBV20-1	17	TRBJ1-2	CSARDRGLWGKDYGYTF	TGCAGTGCTAGAGATCGCGGTTTATGGGGGAAAGATTATGGCTACACCTTC
.	.	TRBV29-1	13	TRBJ2-5	CSVAQAGRETQYF	TGCAGCGTTGCCCAGGCAGGCCGGGAGACCCAGTACTTC
TRBD1	.	TRBV10-3	17	TRBJ2-6	CAISGQGVGSGANVLTF	TGTGCCATCAGCGGACAGGGGGTGGGTTCTGGGGCCAACGTCCTGACTTTC
.	.	TRBV2	16	TRBJ2-1	CASSALRGVGYNEQFF	TGTGCCAGCAGTGCCCTCCGCGGGGTTGGCTACAATGAGCAGTTCTTC
TRBD1	.	TRBV29-1	14	TRBJ2-4	CSVSTGGRGNIQYF	TGCAGCGTTAGCACAGGGGGCCGGGGAAACATTCAGTACTTC
.	few	TRBV21-1	13	TRBJ2-7	CASSRGFCYEQYF	TGTGCCAGCAGCAGGGGATTTTGCTACGAGCAGTACTTC
.	.	TRBV24-1	18	TRBJ1-5	CATSDSGEQQNSNQPQHF	TGTGCCACCAGTGATTCAGGGGAGCAGCAAAATAGCAATCAGCCCCAGCATTTT
.	.	TRBV7-8	16	TRBJ2-1	CASSLALGSPYNEQFF	TGTGCCAGCAGCTTAGCCCTGGGGTCGCCCTACAATGAGCAGTTCTTC
TRBD2	.	TRBV7-8	15	TRBJ2-5	CVSSATAGVEETQYF	TGTGTCAGCAGCGCAACAGCGGGGGTCGAGGAGACCCAGTACTTC
.	.	TRBV12-3/TRBV12-4	14	TRBJ1-2	CASTPGPGTESYTF	TGTGCCAGCACCCCCGGGCCGGGGACGGAAAGCTACACCTTC
.	.	TRBV12-3/TRBV12-4	14	TRBJ1-5	CASTHLGLGQPQHF	TGTGCCAGCACCCATCTGGGGTTGGGTCAGCCCCAGCATTTT
.	few	TRBV4-3	13	TRBJ1-2	CASSQNTVYGYTF	TGCGCCAGCAGCCAAAACACCGTCTATGGCTACACCTTC
TRBD2	.	TRBV27	15	TRBJ2-1	CASSLGTSGGVEQFF	TGTGCCAGCAGCCTAGGGACTAGCGGGGGGGTTGAGCAGTTCTTC
TRBD2	once	TRBV11-2	18	TRBJ2-3	CASSPRLAGGGSTDTQYF	TGTGCCAGCAGCCCCCGACTAGCGGGGGGCGGTAGCACAGATACGCAGTATTTT
TRBD2	few	TRBV4-1	16	TRBJ2-1	CASSQFSGGAGNEQFF	TGCGCCAGCAGCCAATTTAGCGGGGGGGCAGGTAATGAGCAGTTCTTC
.	.	TRBV11-2	17	TRBJ2-6	CASSVPTDPTGANVLTF	TGTGCCAGCAGCGTTCCGACGGATCCAACTGGGGCCAACGTCCTGACTTTC
.	.	TRBV20-1	13	TRBJ1-2	CSASRVANYGYTF	TGCAGTGCTAGCCGAGTAGCTAACTATGGCTACACCTTC
TRBD2	.	TRBV5-5	16	TRBJ2-3	CASSIPRGAATDTQYF	TGTGCCAGCAGCATCCCGCGGGGGGCCGCCACAGATACGCAGTATTTT
.	few	TRBV6-6	13	TRBJ2-7	CASSPLGSDEQYF	TGTGCCAGCAGTCCCCTCGGTTCTGACGAGCAGTACTTC
.	few	TRBV19	13	TRBJ1-5	CASSMGVSQPQHF	TGTGCCAGTAGTATGGGGGTTAGTCAGCCCCAGCATTTT
TRBD1	few	TRBV20-1	16	TRBJ1-1	CSAYGQGWVANTEAFF	TGCAGTGCTTACGGACAGGGGTGGGTAGCGAACACTGAAGCTTTCTTT
.	.	TRBV20-1	12	TRBJ1-2	CSARGYGGSYTF	TGCAGTGCTAGAGGGTACGGGGGCAGCTACACCTTC
TRBD2	few	TRBV6-2/TRBV6-3	18	TRBJ2-5	CASSYSMEYSGDQETQYF	TGTGCCAGCAGTTACTCGATGGAATACAGCGGGGATCAAGAGACCCAGTACTTC
.	.	TRBV5-1	15	TRBJ1-5	CASSLGGHPNQPQHF	TGCGCCAGCAGCTTGGGGGGTCACCCCAATCAGCCCCAGCATTTT
.	.	TRBV20-1	14	TRBJ1-1	CSAFFGNMNTEAFF	TGCAGTGCCTTCTTCGGTAACATGAACACTGAAGCTTTCTTT
.	few	TRBV12-3/TRBV12-4	14	TRBJ2-7	CASSSLGGDDEQYF	TGTGCCAGCTCCAGTTTAGGGGGAGACGACGAGCAGTACTTC
.	few	TRBV12-3/TRBV12-4	14	TRBJ2-7	CASSFSGIVDEQYF	TGTGCCAGCAGTTTTTCAGGGATTGTAGACGAGCAGTACTTC
.	few	TRBV12-3/TRBV12-4	14	TRBJ2-3	CASSSFVSTDTQYF	TGTGCCAGCAGTTCCTTCGTTTCGACAGATACGCAGTATTTT
.	once	TRBV6-2/TRBV6-3	12	TRBJ1-5	CASSHSYQPQHF	TGTGCCAGCAGTCACTCTTATCAGCCCCAGCATTTT
TRBD2	.	TRBV24-1	17	TRBJ2-3	CASSDLGGGAHINTQYF	TGTGCCTCCAGTGATTTAGGCGGGGGGGCCCACATTAATACGCAGTATTTT
TRBD1	.	TRBV20-1	13	TRBJ1-5	CSANTGVRQPQHF	TGCAGTGCTAACACAGGGGTTCGGCAGCCCCAGCATTTT